The 30 T cell receptor beta chains listed next were all sequenced from one sample in a study of CD8 T cells in Susac syndrome. The authors reverse transcribed roughly 0.5 to 1 ug RNA with random hexamers. TCRdb processed the immunoSEQ multiplex PCR reads anew with MiXCR; each CDR3 protein has one entry. In the table there are tens of thousands of distinct CDR3 sequences, 95% of which are singletons. The sequenced sample consisted of CD8+ T cells from PBMCs. These receptors originate from a human donor with Susac syndrome.

The rearrangement joins TRBV9 to TRBJ1-1; tentatively, D is TRBD1 (5 bases). There are 15 residues in the CDR3. V lost 3 bases, J lost 1 base, and 13 bases lay in between. Germline assignment: CDR1 SGDLS and CDR2 YYNGEE. The CDR3 reads CASSAGGHSNTEAFF. The DNA for the CDR3 is TGTGCCAGCAGCGCCGGAGGACATTCGAACACTGAAGCTTTCTTT.

The V call is TRBV5-1, the J call TRBJ1-1; D is ambiguous. V lost 6 bases and J lost 1, with 10 bases in between. This CDR3 is built from 13 residues. CDR1 and CDR2 (germline): SGHRS, YFSETQ. The CDR3 sequence is CASIPDGNTEAFF. The DNA of the CDR3 is TGCGCCAGCATTCCTGACGGGAACACTGAAGCTTTCTTT.

The chain recombines TRBV4-3 with TRBJ2-3, with unresolved D. Germline V CDR1 and CDR2: LGHNA, YSLEER. CDR3 length: 14 amino acids. The V and J ends lost 4 bases and 8 bases respectively, with 16 bases between them. The CDR3 region has the DNA TGCGCCAGCAGCCCAGATACCCCGACCCCTACGCAGTATTTT. Translated, it gives CASSPDTPTPTQYF.

The gene calls are TRBV20-1 and TRBJ2-7; TRBD2 aligns across 9 bases. CDR1 and CDR2 (germline): DFQATT, SNEGSKA (reference sequence). The CDR3 consists of 15 residues. V shed 0 bases, J shed 9 bases, and the junction held 12 bases outside the gene matches. The CDR3 bases are TGCAGTGCTAGAGATCAGGCGGGAGGGCTGCTGGTGCAGTACTTC. Protein: CSARDQAGGLLVQYF.

The V gene is TRBV4-3, the J gene TRBJ1-1; weak D call: TRBD1 (5 bases). V was cut by 0 bases and J by 1 base, with 9 bases left in between. Germline V CDR1 and CDR2: LGHNA, YSLEER. CDR3 length equals 15 residues. In DNA, the CDR3 is TGCGCCAGCAGCCAAGATCAGGGAACGAACACTGAAGCTTTCTTT. It is translated as CASSQDQGTNTEAFF.

This chain connects TRBV2 to TRBJ1-4; the match to TRBD1 covers 7 bases. The CDR3 has 15 amino acids. The junction had 4 bases not matched to a gene; V was cut back by 5 bases and J by 1 base. From germline, CDR1 is SNHLY and CDR2 FYNNEI. The CDR3 region is CASSTRDRTNEKLFF. The CDR3 DNA is TGTGCCAGCAGTACCCGGGACAGAACTAATGAAAAACTGTTTTTT.

The rearrangement uses TRBV30 and TRBJ2-1; 11 nucleotides agree with TRBD2. The junction had 11 bases not matched to a gene; V was cut back by 5 bases and J by 5 bases. The CDR3 totals 16 residues. Germline V gene lookup returns CDR1 GTSNPN and CDR2 SVGIG (reference sequence). Here the CDR3 reads CAWYNPGLAVDNEQFF. The CDR3, as DNA: TGTGCCTGGTACAACCCGGGACTAGCGGTAGACAATGAGCAGTTCTTC.

This chain uses TRBV12-3 or TRBV12-4 with TRBJ2-1; 8 nucleotides line up with TRBD2. The V and J ends lost 11 bases and 3 bases, in that order; junction bases with no gene match: 6. The CDR3 runs 13 residues. The DNA for the CDR3 is TGTGCCGTCAATAGCGGGGTCTACAATGAGCAGTTCTTC. The encoded protein is CAVNSGVYNEQFF.

V and J are TRBV6-5 and TRBJ2-5; D not certain. CDR1 and CDR2 from the germline V gene are MNHEY and SVGAGI. Trimming cost V 1 base and J 2 bases, with 5 bases left between them. The CDR3 extends over 13 amino acids. The CDR3 spells CASSYLGQETQYF. The CDR3 nucleotides read TGTGCCAGCAGTTACTTGGGACAAGAGACCCAGTACTTC.

The chain uses TRBV6-2 or TRBV6-3 and TRBJ2-7; 13 bases map to TRBD2. Germline assignment: CDR1 MNHEY and CDR2 SVGEGT. This CDR3 comprises 15 residues. The V gene end was trimmed by 5 bases and the J gene end by 4 bases; junction bases not matched to a gene: 5. In DNA, the CDR3 is TGTGCCAGCAGTGTACTAGCGGGAGGGTTGTACGAGCAGTACTTC. This sequence encodes CASSVLAGGLYEQYF.

The rearrangement links TRBV12-3 or TRBV12-4 to TRBJ1-2; D possibly corresponds to TRBD1 (6 bases). The CDR3 length is 14 residues. V lost 6 bases to trimming and J lost 0 bases, with 11 bases between them. As DNA, the CDR3 is TGTGCCAGCAGAGCGACAGGTCCTAACTATGGCTACACCTTC. Translated: CASRATGPNYGYTF.

The chain has TRBV2 and TRBJ1-2; 8 bases align to TRBD1. The CDR3 spans 11 residues. Germline trimming cut 11 bases from V and 6 bases from J; bases unmatched to any gene: 5. CDR1 SNHLY and CDR2 FYNNEI come from the germline V gene. CDR3 loop: CALRTGNGYTF. The CDR3 DNA reads TGTGCCTTACGGACAGGGAATGGCTACACCTTC.

The gene calls are TRBV4-2 and TRBJ2-3; tentatively, D is TRBD1 (7 bases). Germline CDR1 and CDR2: LGHNA and YNFKEQ. Trimming shortened V by 8 bases and J by 2 bases, and 14 bases separated the two germline ends. The CDR3 totals 14 residues. CDR3 residues: CASRQGEVTDTQYF. The CDR3 DNA follows: TGTGCCAGCCGGCAGGGGGAGGTCACAGATACGCAGTATTTT.

The chain links TRBV20-1 to TRBJ2-7, with D unresolved. Trimming took off 6 bases at V and 1 base at J, with 7 bases between the two ends. This CDR3 contains 11 residues. Germline V gene sequence: CDR1 DFQATT, CDR2 SNEGSKA (reference sequence). CDR3 residues: CSADVSYEQYF. Here the CDR3 DNA reads TGCAGTGCGGATGTATCCTACGAGCAGTACTTC.

This clonotype was detected a few times. This CDR3 is CSAVNTGELFF. CDR3 bases: TGCAGTGCTGTAAACACCGGGGAGCTGTTTTTT. This rearrangement joins TRBV20-1 to TRBJ2-2; no clear D. The germline V gene encodes CDR1 DFQATT and CDR2 SNEGSKA (reference sequence). This CDR3 comprises 11 residues. The V gene lost 5 bases and the J gene lost 2 bases, with 3 bases spanning the gap.

The chain joins TRBV3-1 to TRBJ2-7, with TRBD1 as a possible D gene (5 bases). The CDR3 extends over 13 amino acids. Trimming pared 4 bases from V and 2 bases from J, leaving 9 bases between. Germline assignment: CDR1 LGHDT and CDR2 YNNKEL (reference sequence). CDR3 DNA sequence: TGTGCCAGCAGCCTAGGGGTAGCCTACGAGCAGTACTTC. It encodes CASSLGVAYEQYF.

V usage is TRBV14 and J usage is TRBJ2-3; 8 positions match TRBD2. CDR1 and CDR2 from the germline V gene are SGHDN and FVKESK. The CDR3 has 17 residues. V lost 0 bases, J lost 5 bases, and 10 bases stayed unmatched. The CDR3 DNA reads TGTGCCAGCAGCCAAGATAAATGGAGCGGGAGTTTAGATACGCAGTATTTT. It yields the protein CASSQDKWSGSLDTQYF.

The V and J genes are TRBV20-1 and TRBJ2-4; 10 bases map to TRBD1. The V gene's germline CDR1 is DFQATT and CDR2 SNEGSKA (reference sequence). The CDR3 sequence is 15 residues long. The J segment lost 6 bases and the V segment lost 6 bases, leaving 11 bases of the junction unmatched. CDR3 nucleotides: TGCAGTGCCAAGAGAGAGACAGGGGGCTTAAACATTCAGTACTTC. Protein sequence: CSAKRETGGLNIQYF.

The rearrangement links TRBV6-2 or TRBV6-3 to TRBJ1-2; weak D call: TRBD1 (6 bases). The V end lost 6 bases, the J end lost 5 bases, and 13 bases lay between the germline ends. The germline gives CDR1 MNHEY, CDR2 SVGEGT. This CDR3 has 13 residues. The CDR3 DNA reads as TGTGCCAGCAGCGACAGGATTCAGTATGGCTACACCTTC. Residues: CASSDRIQYGYTF.

V is TRBV20-1 and J is TRBJ2-2; 14 bases fit TRBD2. Germline V gives CDR1 DFQATT, CDR2 SNEGSKA (reference sequence). CDR3 length equals 19 residues. V shed 0 bases and J 6 bases; nucleotides not matched to a gene: 12. The CDR3 reads CSARDSPGLAGALAGELFF. CDR3 nucleotides: TGCAGTGCTAGAGACTCCCCGGGACTAGCGGGAGCTTTGGCCGGGGAGCTGTTTTTT.

V usage is TRBV12-5 and J usage is TRBJ2-5; D remains ambiguous. CDR1 is LGHNT, CDR2 FRNRAP, per germline. This CDR3 contains 15 residues. The V and J ends lost 7 bases and 5 bases respectively, with 20 bases between them. CDR3 nucleotides: TGTGCTAGTGCCCCCTCGAACAGTCTCCGGGAGACCCAGTACTTC. Translated, it gives CASAPSNSLRETQYF.

V and J are TRBV27 and TRBJ2-7; 12 bases are shared with TRBD2. In germline, CDR1 is MNHEY, CDR2 SMNVEV (reference sequence). Trimming took 4 bases from V and 5 from J; bases not matched to a gene: 6. CDR3 length equals 15 residues. CDR3 DNA sequence: TGTGCCAGCAGTTCCTGGACTAGCGGGGACAACGAGCAGTACTTC. Translation gives CASSSWTSGDNEQYF.

The rearrangement uses TRBV5-1 and TRBJ2-7; 7 nucleotides align to TRBD2. V shed 4 bases and J 3 bases; nucleotides not matched to a gene: 7. From germline, CDR1 is SGHRS and CDR2 YFSETQ. The CDR3 loop spans 14 amino acids. CDR3 loop: CASSPPGLHYEQYF. The CDR3 DNA reads as TGCGCCAGCAGCCCCCCGGGACTACACTACGAGCAGTACTTC.

The rearrangement links TRBV9 to TRBJ2-2; D gene unclear. Trimming cost V 3 bases and J 6 bases, with 6 bases left between them. Germline V gives CDR1 SGDLS, CDR2 YYNGEE. The CDR3 covers 12 residues. Here the CDR3 DNA reads TGTGCCAGCAGCGGAGCCGCCGGGGAGCTGTTTTTT. Its translation is CASSGAAGELFF.

The V call is TRBV20-1, the J call TRBJ2-1; a possible D gene is TRBD2 (6 bases). CDR3 size: 15 residues. Germline lookup yields CDR1 DFQATT and CDR2 SNEGSKA (reference sequence). Trimming took off 0 bases at V and 10 bases at J, with 19 bases between the two ends. The CDR3 DNA reads TGCAGTGCTAGAGAGGCGGGACTTACACCTCGCGAGCAGTTCTTC. Amino acid sequence: CSAREAGLTPREQFF.

This sequence joins TRBV5-1 and TRBJ2-1; 8 bases are shared with TRBD2. The trim removed 4 bases at V and 0 bases at J, leaving 6 bases unmatched. The CDR3 length is 16 residues. CDR1 is SGHRS and CDR2 is YFSETQ in the germline V gene. This CDR3 is CASSPIAGYSYNEQFF. DNA for the CDR3: TGCGCCAGCAGCCCAATAGCGGGATACTCCTACAATGAGCAGTTCTTC.

This sequence joins TRBV7-9 and TRBJ1-1; TRBD1 matches at 8 bases. CDR1 is SEHNR, CDR2 FQNEAQ, per germline (reference sequence). The CDR3 covers 16 residues. Trimming cost V 1 base and J 6 bases; bases outside gene matches: 10. The CDR3 nucleotides read TGTGCCAGCAGCTTAGATGGACAGGGTTCGTACGCTGAAGCTTTCTTT. Its translation is CASSLDGQGSYAEAFF.

The V and J genes are TRBV24-1 and TRBJ2-1; 7 nucleotides line up with TRBD2. From germline, CDR1 is KGHDR and CDR2 SFDVKD. V dropped 5 bases and J dropped 5; count of bases not matched to a gene: 11. The CDR3 is made up of 16 amino acids. The CDR3 spells CATSGVSGPKDNEQFF. The CDR3 DNA sequence: TGTGCCACCAGTGGTGTTAGCGGGCCCAAGGACAATGAGCAGTTCTTC.

The CDR3 nucleotides are TGCGCCAGCAGCCAAGCCCAGGGCTACGAGCAGTACTTC. It codes for CASSQAQGYEQYF. The rearrangement uses TRBV4-1 and TRBJ2-7; D possibly corresponds to TRBD1 (5 bases). Trimming pared 1 base from V and 3 bases from J, leaving 7 bases between. The CDR3 loop spans 13 amino acids. Per germline, CDR1 MGHRA and CDR2 YSYEKL.

The chain joins TRBV6-5 to TRBJ2-7, with 9 bases aligning to TRBD2. Germline CDR1 is MNHEY and CDR2 is SVGAGI. The CDR3 runs 17 residues. J lost 2 bases, V lost 0 bases, and 8 bases had no gene match. The CDR3: CASSYSGLLAGAYEQYF. In DNA form, the CDR3 reads TGTGCCAGCAGTTACTCGGGCCTCTTAGCGGGAGCCTACGAGCAGTACTTC.